What follows describes a single TCR beta chain. What it binds is unknown. The data were taken from a study of T cells in Graves' hyperthyroidism and ophthalmopathy. General study points: Ophthalmopathy onset followed model prediction by a median roughly 6.5 months.

Researchers took RNA transcripts and amplified the TCR beta CDR3 regions from them. The primer set for the first-round RT-PCR of the TCR CDR3 was HTBI. Each CDR3 protein gets one entry after TCRdb re-called the multiplex PCR reads with MiXCR. The sample holds some 460,000 distinct CDR3 sequences; 15% to 19% are singletons and the top ten take over 12%. More than 9.5 ml fresh peripheral blood yielded the PBMCs. Germline V CDR1 and CDR2: DFQATT, SNEGSKA (reference sequence). V was clipped by 3 bases and J by 4 bases; unmatched bases: 4. The CDR3 is 14 amino acids. The chain has TRBV20-1 and TRBJ2-1, with 9 bases lining up with TRBD2. The specimen was blood. The receptor comes from a young woman with Graves' hyperthyroidism. The CDR3 loop is CSASYLAGYNEQFF. The CDR3 DNA follows: TGCAGTGCTAGCTACCTAGCGGGGTACAATGAGCAGTTCTTC.